These 17 T cell receptor beta chains originate from one sample sequenced in a study of CD8+ T cells in alopecia areata. Reverse transcription of extracted RNA yielded cDNA, which provided the sequencing template. The table came from immunoSEQ multiplex PCR; TCRdb's copy has only in-frame clones and leaves some out. The sample has 150,000 to 200,000 clones; approximately 56% are singletons. Sample treatment: oral pan-JAK inhibitor, 5-10 mg twice daily. The material sequenced was CD4+ T cells sorted from blood, taken at week 4, from a patient treated with tofacitinib. These TCRs come from a human donor with alopecia areata.

This clone appeared a few times. The chain links TRBV29-1 to TRBJ1-2, with D unresolved. The ends were cut back, 5 bases at V and 7 bases at J, with 14 bases in the middle. The CDR3 is made up of 12 amino acids. Germline CDR1 and CDR2: SQVTM and ANQGSEA. Here the CDR3 reads CSVSAPHVGYTF. Written as DNA, the CDR3 is TGCAGCGTTTCCGCTCCCCACGTTGGCTACACCTTC.

The V and J genes are TRBV2 and TRBJ1-6; a weak D match, TRBD1 (6 bases). Germline V gene data show CDR1 as SNHLY and CDR2 as FYNNEI. This CDR3 region has 14 residues. V was pared by 9 bases and J by 6 bases, with 15 bases between. The CDR3 loop reads CASALQGRNSPLHF. The CDR3, as DNA: TGTGCCAGTGCTTTACAGGGCCGTAATTCACCCCTCCACTTT.

V is TRBV30 and J is TRBJ1-1, with D hard to call. From germline, CDR1 is GTSNPN and CDR2 SVGIG (reference sequence). The CDR3 has 12 amino acids. V shed 4 bases and J shed 1 base, with 7 bases lying between them. CDR3 in amino acids: CAWNERNTEAFF. Written as DNA, the CDR3 is TGTGCCTGGAACGAGCGGAACACTGAAGCTTTCTTT. The full variable domain, with the rest looked up from reference TRBV30 and TRBJ1-1, is SQTIHQWPATLVQPVGSPLSLECTVEGTSNPNLYWYRQAAGRGLQLLFYSVGIGQISSEVPQNLSASRPQDRQFILSSKKLLLSDSGFYLCAWNERNTEAFFGQGTRLTVV.

The gene calls are TRBV27 and TRBJ1-5; 7 positions agree with TRBD1. V trimming: 4 bases; J trimming: 5 bases; junction bases outside the gene matches: 11. Germline V CDR1 and CDR2: MNHEY, SMNVEV (reference sequence). This CDR3 region has 16 residues. The DNA of the CDR3 is TGTGCCAGCAGTTCCTCTCGAGACAGGGCGGATCAGCCCCAGCATTTT. Translating it yields CASSSSRDRADQPQHF.

The chain combines TRBV29-1 with TRBJ1-1; a possible D gene is TRBD1 (5 bases). Germline V gene sequence: CDR1 SQVTM, CDR2 ANQGSEA. Trimming stripped 7 bases from V and 3 bases from J, with 12 bases between. The CDR3 length is 12 residues. CDR3 loop: CSGTRGDTEAFF. CDR3 nucleotide sequence: TGCAGCGGAACAAGGGGAGACACTGAAGCTTTCTTT.

The chain couples TRBV6-5 to TRBJ1-5; no firm D call. Trimming shortened V by 0 bases and J by 4 bases, and 10 bases separated the two germline ends. The CDR3 extends over 15 amino acids. CDR1 is MNHEY, CDR2 SVGAGI, per germline. CDR3 in amino acids: CASSYSPTGNQPQHF. The DNA of the CDR3 is TGTGCCAGCAGTTACTCGCCGACCGGGAATCAGCCCCAGCATTTT.

This clone was counted only a few times. The V and J genes are TRBV28 and TRBJ1-6; a weak D match, TRBD1 (6 bases). The CDR3 sequence is 15 residues long. Trimming stripped 5 bases from V and 8 bases from J, with 16 bases between. Germline lookup yields CDR1 MDHEN and CDR2 SYDVKM. The CDR3 loop is CASSPPQGVHSPLHF. CDR3 bases: TGTGCCAGCAGTCCCCCACAGGGAGTTCATTCACCCCTCCACTTT.

This clone was found a few times. The CDR3 DNA reads TGTGCCAGCAGTCTCCCCGGGGGGGAAGAGACCCAGTACTTC. This gives the protein CASSLPGGEETQYF. The chain employs TRBV28 and TRBJ2-5; 8 bases fit TRBD2. Unmatched junction bases numbered 5, after V lost 5 bases and J lost 3 bases. There are 14 residues in the CDR3. CDR1 and CDR2 from the germline V gene are MDHEN and SYDVKM.

The chain carries TRBV7-9 and TRBJ2-4; no clear D gene. Germline V gives CDR1 SEHNR, CDR2 FQNEAQ (reference sequence). V was shortened by 5 bases and J by 5 bases, with 10 bases between the two germline ends. The CDR3 loop spans 13 amino acids. CDR3 DNA: TGTGCCAGCAGCCCGCCGGCCCAAAACATTCAGTACTTC. Residues: CASSPPAQNIQYF.

This chain links TRBV30 with TRBJ2-7; maybe TRBD1 (5 bases). V gave up 4 bases and J gave up 1 base, with 14 bases separating them. CDR1 is GTSNPN and CDR2 is SVGIG in the germline V gene (reference sequence). This CDR3 has 14 residues. CDR3 residues: CAWMRVGLSYEQYF. The CDR3 DNA is TGTGCCTGGATGCGTGTGGGGCTTTCCTACGAGCAGTACTTC.

This clone was detected a few times. V is TRBV28 and J is TRBJ2-7, with 8 bases fitting TRBD1. Trimming cost V 7 bases and J 6 bases; bases outside gene matches: 11. The germline CDR1 and CDR2 sequences are MDHEN and SYDVKM. The CDR3 loop spans 14 amino acids. As DNA, the CDR3 is TGTGCCAGCACCTGGAGGGACAGGCGGGTCGAGCAGTACTTC. It translates to CASTWRDRRVEQYF. Complete variable domain (other parts from reference TRBV28 and TRBJ2-7): DVKVTQSSRYLVKRTGEKVFLECVQDMDHENMFWYRQDPGLGLRLIYFSYDVKMKEKGDIPEGYSVSREKKERFSLILESASTNQTSMYLCASTWRDRRVEQYFGPGTRLTVT.

CDR3 in DNA: TGTGCCTGGAAGAAGGGGGTCCCTCCCTACGAGCAGTACTTC. It encodes CAWKKGVPPYEQYF. V usage is TRBV30 and J usage is TRBJ2-7; tentatively, D is TRBD1 (6 bases). V lost 4 bases and J lost 2, with 15 bases in between. This CDR3 has 14 amino acids. Germline CDR1 GTSNPN, CDR2 SVGIG (reference sequence). The entire variable domain, with the rest obtained from reference TRBV30 and TRBJ2-7, is as follows: SQTIHQWPATLVQPVGSPLSLECTVEGTSNPNLYWYRQAAGRGLQLLFYSVGIGQISSEVPQNLSASRPQDRQFILSSKKLLLSDSGFYLCAWKKGVPPYEQYFGPGTRLTVT.

The V gene is TRBV2, the J gene TRBJ2-5, with D perhaps being TRBD1 or TRBD2 (5 bases each). V lost 6 bases to trimming and J lost 1 base, with 18 bases between them. The CDR3 totals 16 residues. Germline V CDR1 and CDR2: SNHLY, FYNNEI. The CDR3 region has the DNA TGTGCCAGCAGAACCGGACGCGAGGGGACCCAAGAGACCCAGTACTTC. Translated: CASRTGREGTQETQYF. Filled out from reference TRBV2 and TRBJ2-5, the complete variable domain reads EPEVTQTPSHQVTQMGQEVILRCVPISNHLYFYWYRQILGQKVEFLVSFYNNEISEKSEIFDDQFSVERPDGSNFTLKIRSTKLEDSAMYFCASRTGREGTQETQYFGPGTRLLVL.

The genes are TRBV15 and TRBJ1-6; weak D call: TRBD1 (6 bases). CDR1 is LNHNV and CDR2 is YYDKDF in the germline V gene (reference sequence). V was clipped by 2 bases and J by 7 bases, with 15 bases between them. The CDR3 is 16 amino acids. Written as DNA, the CDR3 is TGTGCCACCAGCAGATCGCATGGACAGCCGAATTCACCCCTCCACTTT. This translates into CATSRSHGQPNSPLHF.

This sequence joins TRBV30 and TRBJ2-1, with TRBD1 matching over 7 bases. Trimming took 8 bases from V and 5 from J; bases not matched to a gene: 6. The CDR3 sequence is 12 residues long. CDR1 GTSNPN and CDR2 SVGIG come from the germline V gene (reference sequence). The DNA for the CDR3 is TGTGCCGTGAGGGGGCTCGACAATGAGCAGTTCTTC. This encodes CAVRGLDNEQFF. Full variable domain (rest looked up from reference TRBV30 and TRBJ2-1): SQTIHQWPATLVQPVGSPLSLECTVEGTSNPNLYWYRQAAGRGLQLLFYSVGIGQISSEVPQNLSASRPQDRQFILSSKKLLLSDSGFYLCAVRGLDNEQFFGPGTRLTVL.

This sequence joins TRBV30 and TRBJ1-2; D not certain. The length of the CDR3 is 11 residues. Trimming shortened V by 4 bases and J by 4 bases, and 7 bases separated the two germline ends. Germline loops: CDR1 GTSNPN, CDR2 SVGIG (reference sequence). Here the CDR3 DNA reads TGTGCCTGGACAGAGAGCTATGGCTACACCTTC. Its translation: CAWTESYGYTF.

The genes are TRBV29-1 and TRBJ2-7; maybe TRBD2 (5 bases). Germline CDR1 reads SQVTM; CDR2 reads ANQGSEA. Trimming pared 0 bases from V and 6 bases from J, leaving 15 bases between. The CDR3 is made up of 14 amino acids. DNA for the CDR3: TGCAGCGTTGAAGATCCTCGGACTCGAGGCGAGCAGTACTTC. Translating gives CSVEDPRTRGEQYF.